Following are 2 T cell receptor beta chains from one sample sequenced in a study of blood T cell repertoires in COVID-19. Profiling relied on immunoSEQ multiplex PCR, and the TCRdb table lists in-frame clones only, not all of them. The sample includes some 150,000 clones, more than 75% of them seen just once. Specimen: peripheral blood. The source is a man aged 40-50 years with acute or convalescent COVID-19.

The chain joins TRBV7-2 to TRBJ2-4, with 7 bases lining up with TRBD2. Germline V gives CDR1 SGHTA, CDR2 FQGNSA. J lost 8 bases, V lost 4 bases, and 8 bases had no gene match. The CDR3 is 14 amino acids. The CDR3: CASSSLRGRDIQYF. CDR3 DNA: TGTGCCAGCAGCTCTCTACGAGGGAGGGACATTCAGTACTTC. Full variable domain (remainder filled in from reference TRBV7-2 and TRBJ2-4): GAGVSQSPSNKVTEKGKDVELRCDPISGHTALYWYRQSLGQGLEFLIYFQGNSAPDKSGLPSDRFSAERTGGSVSTLTIQRTQQEDSAVYLCASSSLRGRDIQYFGAGTRLSVL.

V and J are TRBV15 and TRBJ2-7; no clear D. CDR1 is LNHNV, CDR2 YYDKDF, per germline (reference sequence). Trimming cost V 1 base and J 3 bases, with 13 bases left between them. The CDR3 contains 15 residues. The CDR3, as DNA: TGTGCCACCAGCAGAGTCCGCGACACGTACTACGAGCAGTACTTC. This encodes CATSRVRDTYYEQYF.